These 21 T cell receptor beta chains were all obtained from the same sample, sequenced in a study of T cell repertoires in cytomegalovirus infection. No antigen has been identified for these receptors. One entry per CDR3 protein, called by TCRdb with MiXCR from the reads. The data show 340,000 or so distinct CDR3 sequences, with 25% seen just once and approximately 12% held by the top ten. Sequenced material: cultured PBMCs, taken from culture after CMV antigen stimulation. Every receptor here comes from a human donor in good health (CMV status not recorded). Some clones in this sample may be carry-over from other donors' samples.

This clonotype was seen a handful of times. The rearrangement joins TRBV20-1 to TRBJ1-4, with D possibly matching TRBD1 (6 bases). Per germline, CDR1 DFQATT and CDR2 SNEGSKA (reference sequence). Trimming shortened V by 1 base and J by 6 bases, and 15 bases separated the two germline ends. The CDR3 runs to 15 residues. This CDR3 is CSARGLTGQYEKLFF. The CDR3 DNA reads TGCAGTGCTAGAGGACTCACAGGGCAGTATGAAAAACTGTTTTTT.

The chain employs TRBV7-2 and TRBJ1-5, with 7 bases lining up with TRBD1. This CDR3 region has 13 residues. Trimming cost V 5 bases and J 7 bases; bases outside gene matches: 5. Germline V gene data show CDR1 as SGHTA and CDR2 as FQGNSA. This CDR3 is CASSQGGGQPQHF. CDR3 bases: TGTGCCAGCAGCCAGGGGGGAGGACAGCCCCAGCATTTT.

This clonotype was detected a few times. The chain carries TRBV27 and TRBJ2-3; 7 bases agree with TRBD1. The CDR3 totals 16 residues. Trimming at V came to 4 bases and at J to 0 bases, leaving 7 bases not matched to a gene. The V gene's germline CDR1 is MNHEY and CDR2 SMNVEV (reference sequence). The CDR3 bases are TGTGCCAGCAGTTCCTCGGACAGGACTAGCACAGATACGCAGTATTTT. Its protein is CASSSSDRTSTDTQYF.

This chain links TRBV27 with TRBJ2-7; 9 bases align to TRBD1. This CDR3 comprises 15 residues. Germline trimming cut 6 bases from V and 1 base from J; bases unmatched to any gene: 7. Germline CDR1 is MNHEY and CDR2 is SMNVEV (reference sequence). For the CDR3, the DNA is TGTGCCAGCAGCCCGGGACAGGGTAAATCCTACGAGCAGTACTTC. Its protein product is CASSPGQGKSYEQYF.

This clonotype was seen many times. The chain employs TRBV7-3 and TRBJ2-3; D may be TRBD2 (6 bases). The germline V and J ends were trimmed by 5 bases and 1 base, with 22 bases remaining between them. CDR3 length equals 18 residues. Germline lookup yields CDR1 SGHTA and CDR2 FQGTGA. This chain's CDR3 is CASSAGPGRHPGTDTQYF. The DNA of the CDR3 is TGTGCCAGCAGCGCAGGTCCCGGGAGACACCCGGGCACAGATACGCAGTATTTT.

Many counts were recorded for this clonotype. The chain couples TRBV29-1 to TRBJ2-1; 9 bases agree with TRBD2. J lost 9 bases, V lost 6 bases, and 9 bases had no gene match. The CDR3 has 13 amino acids. From germline, CDR1 is SQVTM and CDR2 ANQGSEA. CDR3 coding DNA: TGCAGCGTGTCAAGCGGGAGGCGGGGTGAGCAGTTCTTC. This sequence encodes CSVSSGRRGEQFF.

The chain links TRBV6-1 to TRBJ2-1; 9 nucleotides agree with TRBD2. The CDR3 spans 15 residues. The germline V gene encodes CDR1 MNHNS and CDR2 SASEGT. Germline trimming cut 3 bases from V and 6 bases from J; bases unmatched to any gene: 6. CDR3 residues: CASSDVQREANEQFF. The CDR3 coding sequence is TGTGCCAGCAGTGATGTACAGCGGGAGGCCAATGAGCAGTTCTTC.

The chain employs TRBV6-1 and TRBJ2-5; D unclear. Deletions cut 6 bases from V and 5 bases from J, with 16 bases between. Germline lookup yields CDR1 MNHNS and CDR2 SASEGT. This CDR3 spans 14 amino acids. As DNA, the CDR3 is TGTGCCAGCAGCCTACGTATAGCCCCGGAGACCCAGTACTTC. It encodes CASSLRIAPETQYF.

This clonotype was seen a handful of times. CDR3 loop: CATSSSPGRGNTIYF. The CDR3 DNA sequence: TGTGCCACCAGCTCAAGCCCGGGACGCGGAAACACCATATATTTT. V gene TRBV15 combines with J gene TRBJ1-3; a weak D match, TRBD1 (5 bases). The germline V gene encodes CDR1 LNHNV and CDR2 YYDKDF (reference sequence). Trimming shortened V by 5 bases and J by 4 bases, and 15 bases separated the two germline ends. This CDR3 is 15 amino acids long.

At least ten counts were recorded for this clonotype. This sequence joins TRBV27 and TRBJ2-7; a weak D match, TRBD2 (6 bases). CDR3 length equals 15 residues. V shed 2 bases and J shed 1 base, with 12 bases lying between them. Germline values: CDR1 MNHEY, CDR2 SMNVEV (reference sequence). As DNA, the CDR3 is TGTGCCAGCAGTTTACGGGGGAGTGGTTCCTACGAGCAGTACGTC. Its protein is CASSLRGSGSYEQYV.

The chain links TRBV7-9 to TRBJ2-3; D possibly corresponds to TRBD2 (6 bases). The V gene's germline CDR1 is SEHNR and CDR2 FQNEAQ (reference sequence). V was shortened by 6 bases and J by 0 bases, with 10 bases between the two germline ends. The CDR3 totals 14 residues. The CDR3 is CASRGGLSTDTQYF. DNA of the CDR3: TGTGCCAGCAGGGGGGGACTGAGCACAGATACGCAGTATTTT.

This clonotype was counted only a few times. The CDR3 DNA is TGTGCCAGCAGTTACTCGTGGATCCCCGGGACCAATATGAACATGAACACTGAAGCTTTCTTT. Its protein is CASSYSWIPGTNMNMNTEAFF. The V and J genes are TRBV6-2 or TRBV6-3 and TRBJ1-1; D might be TRBD1 (5 bases). CDR1 and CDR2 from the germline V gene are MNHEY and SVGEGT. Trimming shortened V by 0 bases and J by 0 bases, and 26 bases separated the two germline ends. The CDR3 sequence is 21 residues long.

CDR3 sequence: CAWMSTAIKTQYF. DNA of the CDR3: TGTGCCTGGATGAGTACAGCGATAAAGACCCAGTACTTC. The chain carries TRBV30 and TRBJ2-5; no firm D call. Per germline, CDR1 GTSNPN and CDR2 SVGIG (reference sequence). V dropped 4 bases and J dropped 6 bases, with 15 bases sitting between them. The CDR3 consists of 13 residues.

The DNA of the CDR3 is TGTGCCAGCAGGACCCCGGGACAGGGGCGGAATTCACCCCTCCACTTT. It translates to CASRTPGQGRNSPLHF. V and J are TRBV6-5 and TRBJ1-6, with 10 bases aligning to TRBD1. Trimming cost V 6 bases and J 7 bases; bases outside gene matches: 9. The germline CDR1 and CDR2 sequences are MNHEY and SVGAGI. The CDR3 has 16 residues.

Of note for this clonotype: A read error may account for a junction end that differs from germline. The chain employs TRBV6-2 or TRBV6-3 and TRBJ2-2, with a weak D call TRBD2 (5 bases). Germline V gene lookup returns CDR1 MNHEY and CDR2 SVGEGT. The CDR3 runs 13 residues. CDR3 DNA sequence: TGTGCCAGCCTGCTTGCGAACACCGGGGAGCTGTTTTTC. Translation gives CASLLANTGELFF.

In its sample, this clonotype was seen many times. The genes are TRBV7-2 and TRBJ1-2; the D gene is possibly TRBD1 (5 bases). Between the trimmed V and J ends, which lost 7 bases and 1 base, there was a span of 13 bases. CDR3 length: 14 residues. Germline V gives CDR1 SGHTA, CDR2 FQGNSA. CDR3 coding DNA: TGTGCCAGCACCCCCGGGGGGGTTAACTATGGCTACACCTTC. This sequence encodes CASTPGGVNYGYTF.

This clonotype was found a few times. V gene TRBV7-9 combines with J gene TRBJ1-1; TRBD1 might be the D (6 bases). Trimming shortened V by 5 bases and J by 6 bases, and 10 bases separated the two germline ends. The CDR3 is 12 residues long. Germline V gene lookup returns CDR1 SEHNR and CDR2 FQNEAQ (reference sequence). CDR3 loop: CASSPRGPEAFF. The DNA for the CDR3 is TGTGCCAGCAGCCCCCGGGGGCCTGAAGCTTTCTTT.

Remarks on this clonotype: The junction shows a germline mismatch at one end, possibly a read error. CDR3 bases: TGTGCCAGCAGCAATCGACAGGGACTAGCCAAAAACATTCTGTACTTC. Translated: CASSNRQGLAKNILYF. The chain joins TRBV7-2 to TRBJ2-4; TRBD2 matches 9 bases. Germline CDR1 is SGHTA and CDR2 is FQGNSA. The length of the CDR3 is 16 residues.

The chain employs TRBV4-3 and TRBJ2-5; 8 bases are shared with TRBD2. The CDR3 extends over 14 amino acids. V trimming: 8 bases; J trimming: 1 base; junction bases outside the gene matches: 6. CDR1 is LGHNA, CDR2 YSLEER, per germline. CDR3 amino acids: CASRGAGGQETQYF. CDR3 nucleotide sequence: TGCGCCAGCCGCGGGGCGGGAGGCCAAGAGACCCAGTACTTC.

The rearrangement uses TRBV7-2 and TRBJ2-5; possibly TRBD1 or TRBD2 for D (5 bases each). Trimming took off 2 bases at V and 3 bases at J, with 13 bases between the two ends. CDR1 is SGHTA, CDR2 FQGNSA, per germline. This CDR3 is 15 amino acids long. The CDR3 here is CASSLTRDGEETQYF. CDR3 nucleotide sequence: TGTGCCAGCAGCTTAACCCGGGACGGAGAAGAGACCCAGTACTTC.

Many counts were recorded for this clonotype. In DNA, the CDR3 is TGTGCCAGCAGCTTAGCTACTCAGGGGAACTATGGCTACACCTTC. Translated, it gives CASSLATQGNYGYTF. The rearrangement uses TRBV7-2 and TRBJ1-2, with D possibly TRBD1 on 6 matching bases. The CDR3 covers 15 residues. Between the trimmed V and J ends, which lost 0 bases and 2 bases, there was a span of 10 bases. In germline, CDR1 is SGHTA, CDR2 FQGNSA.